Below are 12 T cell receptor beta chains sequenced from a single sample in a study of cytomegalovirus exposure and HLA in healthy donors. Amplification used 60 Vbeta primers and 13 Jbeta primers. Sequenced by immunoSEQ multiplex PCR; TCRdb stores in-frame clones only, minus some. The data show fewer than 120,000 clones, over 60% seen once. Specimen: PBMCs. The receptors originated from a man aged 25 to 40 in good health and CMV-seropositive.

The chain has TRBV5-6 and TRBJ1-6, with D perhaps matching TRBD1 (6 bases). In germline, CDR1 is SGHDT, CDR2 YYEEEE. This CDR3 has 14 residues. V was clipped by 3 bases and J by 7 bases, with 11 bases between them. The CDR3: CASSSGQPNSPLHF. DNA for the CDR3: TGTGCCAGCAGCTCCGGACAGCCCAATTCACCCCTCCACTTT.

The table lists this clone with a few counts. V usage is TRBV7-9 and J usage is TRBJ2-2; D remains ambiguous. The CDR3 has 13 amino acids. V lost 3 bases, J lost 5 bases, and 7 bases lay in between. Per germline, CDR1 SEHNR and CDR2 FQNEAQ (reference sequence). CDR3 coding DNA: TGTGCCAGCAGCTTGAGCTCAACCGGGGAGCTGTTTTTT. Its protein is CASSLSSTGELFF. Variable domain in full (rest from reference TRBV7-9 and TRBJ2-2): DTGVSQNPRHKITKRGQNVTFRCDPISEHNRLYWYRQTLGQGPEFLTYFQNEAQLEKSRLLSDRFSAERPKGSFSTLEIQRTEQGDSAMYLCASSLSSTGELFFGEGSRLTVL.

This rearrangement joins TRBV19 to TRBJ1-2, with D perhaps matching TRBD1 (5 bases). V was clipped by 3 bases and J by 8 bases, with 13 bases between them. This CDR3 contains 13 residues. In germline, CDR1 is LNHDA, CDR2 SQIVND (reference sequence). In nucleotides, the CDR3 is TGTGCCAGTAGTATGACGGGGGTAGGAGGCTACACCTTC. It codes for CASSMTGVGGYTF.

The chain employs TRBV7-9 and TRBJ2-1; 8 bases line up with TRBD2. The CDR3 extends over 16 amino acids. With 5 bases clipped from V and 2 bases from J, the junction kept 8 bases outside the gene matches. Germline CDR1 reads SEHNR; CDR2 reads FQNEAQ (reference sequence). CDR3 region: CASSISGATTYNEQFF. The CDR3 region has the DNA TGTGCCAGCAGCATTAGCGGGGCTACCACCTACAATGAGCAGTTCTTC. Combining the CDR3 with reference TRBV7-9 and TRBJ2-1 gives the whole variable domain DTGVSQNPRHKITKRGQNVTFRCDPISEHNRLYWYRQTLGQGPEFLTYFQNEAQLEKSRLLSDRFSAERPKGSFSTLEIQRTEQGDSAMYLCASSISGATTYNEQFFGPGTRLTVL.

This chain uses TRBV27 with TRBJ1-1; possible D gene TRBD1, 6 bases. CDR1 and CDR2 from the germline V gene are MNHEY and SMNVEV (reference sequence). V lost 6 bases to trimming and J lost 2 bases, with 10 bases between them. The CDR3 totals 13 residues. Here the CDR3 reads CASRLGGNTEAFF. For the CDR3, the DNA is TGTGCCAGCAGGCTAGGGGGTAACACTGAAGCTTTCTTT.

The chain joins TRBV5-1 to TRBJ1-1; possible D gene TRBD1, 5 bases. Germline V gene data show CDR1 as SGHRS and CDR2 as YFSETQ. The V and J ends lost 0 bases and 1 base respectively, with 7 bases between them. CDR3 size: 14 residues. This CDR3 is CASSLVGANTEAFF. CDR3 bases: TGCGCCAGCAGCTTGGTAGGGGCGAACACTGAAGCTTTCTTT.

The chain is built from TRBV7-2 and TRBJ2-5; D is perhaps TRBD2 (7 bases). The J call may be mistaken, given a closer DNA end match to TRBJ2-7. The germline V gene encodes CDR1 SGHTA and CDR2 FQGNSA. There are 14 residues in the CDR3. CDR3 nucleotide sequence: TGTGCCAGCAGCACCGACGGGGGGCCCTACGAGCAGTACTTC. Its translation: CASSTDGGPYEQYF.

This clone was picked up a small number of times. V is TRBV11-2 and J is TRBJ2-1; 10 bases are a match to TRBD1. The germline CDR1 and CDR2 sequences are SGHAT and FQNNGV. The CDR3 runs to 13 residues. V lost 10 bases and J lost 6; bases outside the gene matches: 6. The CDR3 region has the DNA TGTGCCAAAAGACAGGGGGCCTCCAATGAGCAGTTCTTC. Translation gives CAKRQGASNEQFF.

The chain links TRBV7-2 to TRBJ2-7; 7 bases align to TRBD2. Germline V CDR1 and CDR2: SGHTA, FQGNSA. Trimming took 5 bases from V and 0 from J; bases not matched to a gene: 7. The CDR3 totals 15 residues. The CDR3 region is CASSNPTGGSYEQYF. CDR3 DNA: TGTGCCAGCAGCAACCCAACGGGGGGCTCCTACGAGCAGTACTTC.

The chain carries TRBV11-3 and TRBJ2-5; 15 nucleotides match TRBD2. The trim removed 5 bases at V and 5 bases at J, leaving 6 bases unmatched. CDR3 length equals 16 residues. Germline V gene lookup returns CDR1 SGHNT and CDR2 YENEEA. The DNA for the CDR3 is TGTGCCAGCAGCGCCGGACTAGCGGGGGGGCACGAGACCCAGTACTTC. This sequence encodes CASSAGLAGGHETQYF.

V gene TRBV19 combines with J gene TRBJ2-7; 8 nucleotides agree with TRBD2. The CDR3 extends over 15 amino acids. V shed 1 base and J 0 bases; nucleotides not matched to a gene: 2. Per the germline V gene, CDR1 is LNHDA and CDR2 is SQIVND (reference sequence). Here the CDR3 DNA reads TGTGCCAGTAGTATAGCAGCGGGGGTCTCCTACGAGCAGTACTTC. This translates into CASSIAAGVSYEQYF.

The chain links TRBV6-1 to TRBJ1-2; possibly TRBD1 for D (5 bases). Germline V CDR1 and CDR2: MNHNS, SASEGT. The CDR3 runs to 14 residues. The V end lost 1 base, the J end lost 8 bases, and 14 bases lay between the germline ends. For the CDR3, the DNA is TGTGCCAGCAGTGAAGTCCCCAAGGAGGGGGGCTACACCTTC. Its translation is CASSEVPKEGGYTF.